The rows below give T cell receptor beta chains drawn from one sample of a study of Ad26.COV2.S vaccination and SARS-CoV-2 variants. TCRdb's table, derived via immunoSEQ multiplex PCR, lists solely in-frame clones and lacks some. The data show about 440,000 clones, about 92% seen once. The sequenced sample was peripheral blood, obtained in a trial of Ad26.COV2.S vaccine versus placebo. Every receptor here comes from a person aged 18 to 65 who received the Ad26.COV2.S COVID-19 vaccine or a placebo. Both conserved end residues are part of each CDR3. D genes are given only for firm matches. Only part of the rows carry a size: once, few, many, or a class if the clone is expanded.

clone size,V gene,D gene,J gene,CDR3 DNA,CDR3 protein
-,TRBV5-6,-,TRBJ1-2,TGTGCCAGCAGCTTGGTACAGACAAACTATGGCTACACCTTC,CASSLVQTNYGYTF
-,TRBV2,TRBD1,TRBJ1-1,TGTGCCAGCAGTGACTTAAGGGGACAGGAAGCTTTCTTT,CASSDLRGQEAFF
-,TRBV29-1,-,TRBJ2-7,TGCAGCGTTCGGTGGAGTCCTACCTACGAGCAGTACTTC,CSVRWSPTYEQYF
-,TRBV27,-,TRBJ2-2,TGTGCCAGCAGCTACATCGGCCCGGGGTCCGGGGAGCTGTTTTTT,CASSYIGPGSGELFF
few,TRBV7-9,-,TRBJ2-7,TGTGCCAGCAGCTTAGGAGGGCTCGAGCAGTACTTC,CASSLGGLEQYF
-,TRBV7-9,-,TRBJ2-1,TGTGCCAGCAGCTTAGGGGCGGGATCCAATGAGCAGTTCTTC,CASSLGAGSNEQFF
-,TRBV18,-,TRBJ1-5,TGTGCCAGCTCACCAGCTGGGGGCTCGCGCAATCAGCCCCAGCATTTT,CASSPAGGSRNQPQHF
-,TRBV24-1,-,TRBJ2-3,TGTGCCACCAGTGATTGGGGCAGGGTGGATGGTACGCAGTATTTT,CATSDWGRVDGTQYF
-,TRBV4-1,TRBD2,TRBJ2-5,TGCGCCAGCAGCCGTTTAACGGGAGGTGAAGAGACCCAGTACTTC,CASSRLTGGEETQYF
-,TRBV28,TRBD1,TRBJ1-5,TGTGCCAGCAGGTCGGTCAGGGGGCCTCAGCCCCAGCATTTT,CASRSVRGPQPQHF
-,TRBV23-1,-,TRBJ2-2,TGCGCCAGCAGTGGGCGAAACCTGTCTTCGAACACCGGGGAGCTGTTTTTT,CASSGRNLSSNTGELFF
-,TRBV6-2/TRBV6-3,TRBD1,TRBJ1-2,TGTGCCAGCAGTAACCGACAGGGACTATATGGCTACACCTTC,CASSNRQGLYGYTF